What follows is one TCR beta chain and its context. Its antigen is still unknown. No much larger clonotype is one base removed from it; base qualities were not supplied. Trimming costs V 7 bases and J 6 bases, and their ends lie 8 bases apart. From the cysteine through the phenylalanine, the CDR3 covers 11 amino acids. Left in the record is the CDR3 DNA by itself, 33 bases read in frame from the first base. The donors were about 40 Caucasian individuals from Russia, aged roughly 6 to 90 years, who were systemically healthy. About 10 milliliters of peripheral blood were drawn from each donor into EDTA-treated Vacutainer tubes. Ficoll-Paque density-gradient centrifugation was used to isolate PBMCs, with at least 7 million per sample. Trizol reagent was used to extract total RNA from PBMCs, with at least 6 micrograms per sample. Naive CD45RAhigh/CD27high T cell percentages were measured by flow cytometry on a PBMC aliquot from every donor.

The data derive from a study of blood T cells in healthy people across ages (dated by TCRdb to the mid-2010s). Looking at the study overall: In model experiments, template switching captured about one uniquely barcoded TCR beta cDNA molecule for every two T cells. The donors were split into four age groups: young (average 16 years), middle-aged (roughly 39), aged (62) and long-lived (approximately 80). To avoid experimental bias, donors of different ages were randomly spread across the sequencing lanes. For two donors (one aged 18 to 29 and one aged 80 or older), the study analyzed two additional independent replicas of 1 million unique cDNA reads from the same blood draw. Using deep sequencing normalized with unique cDNA molecular identifiers, the study measured how TCR beta repertoire diversity changes with age.

General study outcomes and caveats: A strong correlation was found between observed TCR beta diversity and the percentage of naive T cells measured by flow cytometry. Compared with the aged group, the long-lived group had more naive CD4+ T cells, fewer expanded clones and increased TCR diversity, a pattern suggesting age selection. Observed TCR beta diversity per million T cells fell roughly linearly with age, and a significant reduction was already apparent by age around 44. Estimates of total diversity based on one million sequenced T cells were considered lower bounds and underestimates. Because profiling used bulk unsorted PBMCs, naive and antigen-experienced compartments could not be compared conclusively. Because the CMV infection status of the donors was unknown, age-related changes in expanded clonotypes may potentially have been confounded.

Receptor amplification or capture employed 5' RACE. Sequenced using an Illumina HiSeq 2500. A second roughly 7 to 12 cycle PCR used a sample-barcoded 5' primer and a J-beta primer mix. A template-switch 5' adaptor carrying 12 random nucleotides introduced a unique molecular identifier onto each TCR beta cDNA molecule. At least 2.5 million CDR3-containing paired-end reads were obtained from each sample. First-strand cDNA was synthesized from all RNA with the Mint cDNA synthesis kit, primed by a TRBC-specific oligonucleotide. Following uracil-DNA glycosylase treatment, all cDNA underwent a first 18-cycle PCR with the universal primers M1SS and BC2_uni_R. The authors' analysis ran thus. For normalization, 1 million high-quality reads, each with a distinct molecular identifier, were randomly selected from each sample. Instead of being binned into consensus sequences, reads with shared molecular identifiers were discarded. MiTCR, with a Q25 quality threshold and the strictest error-elimination algorithm, was used for CDR3 identification, clonotype clustering and error correction. A nonparametric unseen species model with Euler transformation was used to estimate lower-bound total TCR beta diversity. TCRdb trimmed the raw reads at Q25, called clones with MiXCR and kept productive beta chains. Every CDR3 protein is listed once, alongside the most common genes and DNA of its rows. The V and J calls reflect TCRdb's pipeline rather than the authors' work. This sample has about 1,800,000 distinct CDR3 sequences in its table, and roughly 27% of those were observed once. Less than 9.5% of the sample rests with the top ten.

The material sequenced was blood. The chain is encoded by TRBV12-3 or TRBV12-4 joined to TRBJ2-3; the D gene cannot be resolved reliably. This TCR came from a woman aged 25-40 years in good health. DNA sequence: TGTGCCAGCAAATTAGGGGATACGCAGTATTTT. It translates to CASKLGDTQYF.